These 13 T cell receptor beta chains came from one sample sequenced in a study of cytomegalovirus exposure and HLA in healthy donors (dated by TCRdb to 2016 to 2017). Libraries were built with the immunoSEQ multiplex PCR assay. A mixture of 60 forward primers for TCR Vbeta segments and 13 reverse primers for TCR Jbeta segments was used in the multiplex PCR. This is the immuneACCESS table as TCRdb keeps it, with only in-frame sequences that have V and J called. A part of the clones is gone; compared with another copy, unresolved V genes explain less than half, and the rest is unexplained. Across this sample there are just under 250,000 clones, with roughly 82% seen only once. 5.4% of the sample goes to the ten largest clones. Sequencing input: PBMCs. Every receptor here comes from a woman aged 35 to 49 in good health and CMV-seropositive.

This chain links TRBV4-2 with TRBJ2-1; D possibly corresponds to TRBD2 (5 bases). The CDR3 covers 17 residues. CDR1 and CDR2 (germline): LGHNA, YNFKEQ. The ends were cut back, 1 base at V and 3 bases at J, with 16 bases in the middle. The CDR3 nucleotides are TGTGCCAGCAGCCAAGCCGAGGGTTACATAAGCTACAATGAGCAGTTCTTC. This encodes CASSQAEGYISYNEQFF.

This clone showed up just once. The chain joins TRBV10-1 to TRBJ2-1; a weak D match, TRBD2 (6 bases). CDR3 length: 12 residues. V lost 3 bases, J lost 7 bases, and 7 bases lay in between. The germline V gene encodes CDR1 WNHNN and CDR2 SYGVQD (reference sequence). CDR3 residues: CASSEGGNEQFF. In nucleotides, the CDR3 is TGCGCCAGCAGTGAAGGAGGGAATGAGCAGTTCTTC.

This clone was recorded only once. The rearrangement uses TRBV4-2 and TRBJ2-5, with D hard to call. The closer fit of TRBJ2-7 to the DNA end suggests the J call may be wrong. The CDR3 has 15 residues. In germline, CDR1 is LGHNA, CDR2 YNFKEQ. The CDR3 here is CASSQEPGESYEQYF. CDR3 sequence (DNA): TGTGCCAGCAGCCAAGAACCCGGTGAGTCCTACGAGCAGTACTTC.

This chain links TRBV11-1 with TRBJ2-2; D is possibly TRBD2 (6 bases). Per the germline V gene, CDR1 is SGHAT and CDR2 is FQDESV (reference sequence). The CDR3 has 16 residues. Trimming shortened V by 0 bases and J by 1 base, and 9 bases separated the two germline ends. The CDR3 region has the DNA TGTGCCAGCAGCTTAGCTGTGGGAGGGAACACCGGGGAGCTGTTTTTT. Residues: CASSLAVGGNTGELFF.

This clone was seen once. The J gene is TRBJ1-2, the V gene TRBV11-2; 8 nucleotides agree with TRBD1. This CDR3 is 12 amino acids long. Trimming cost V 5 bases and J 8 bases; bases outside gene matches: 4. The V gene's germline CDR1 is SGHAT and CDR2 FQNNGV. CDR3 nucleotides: TGTGCCAGCAGCGCGACAGGGGTGGGCTACACCTTC. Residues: CASSATGVGYTF.

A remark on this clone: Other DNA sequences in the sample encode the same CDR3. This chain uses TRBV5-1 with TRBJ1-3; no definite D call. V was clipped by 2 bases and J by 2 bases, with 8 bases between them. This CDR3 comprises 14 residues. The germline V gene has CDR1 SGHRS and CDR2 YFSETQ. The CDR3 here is CASSLAGTGNTIYF. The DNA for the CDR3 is TGCGCCAGCAGCTTAGCCGGGACTGGAAACACCATATATTTT.

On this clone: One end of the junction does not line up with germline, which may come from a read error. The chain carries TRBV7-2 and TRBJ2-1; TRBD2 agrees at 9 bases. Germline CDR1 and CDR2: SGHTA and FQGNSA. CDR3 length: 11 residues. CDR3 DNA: TGTGCCAGCAGCTTTAGCGGGAGACAGATCTTC. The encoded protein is CASSFSGRQIF.

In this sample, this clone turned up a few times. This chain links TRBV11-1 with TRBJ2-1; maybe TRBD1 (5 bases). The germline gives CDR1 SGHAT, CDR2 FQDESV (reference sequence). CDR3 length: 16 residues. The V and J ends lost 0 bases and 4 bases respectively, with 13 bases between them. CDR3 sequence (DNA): TGTGCCAGCAGCTTAGCGGGGCAGGTGGGGTACAATGAGCAGTTCTTC. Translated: CASSLAGQVGYNEQFF.

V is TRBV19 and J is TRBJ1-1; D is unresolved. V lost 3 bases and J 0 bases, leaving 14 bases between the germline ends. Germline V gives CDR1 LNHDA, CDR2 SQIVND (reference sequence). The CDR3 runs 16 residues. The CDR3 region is CASSISAGMMNTEAFF. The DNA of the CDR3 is TGTGCCAGTAGTATTTCGGCAGGAATGATGAACACTGAAGCTTTCTTT.

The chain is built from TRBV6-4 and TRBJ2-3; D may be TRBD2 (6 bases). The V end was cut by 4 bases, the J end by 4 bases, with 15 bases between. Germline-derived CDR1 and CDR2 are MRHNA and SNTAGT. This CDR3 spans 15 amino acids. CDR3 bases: TGTGCCAGCAGTGTAGAGGGAGGTAGTTCAGATACGCAGTATTTT. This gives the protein CASSVEGGSSDTQYF.

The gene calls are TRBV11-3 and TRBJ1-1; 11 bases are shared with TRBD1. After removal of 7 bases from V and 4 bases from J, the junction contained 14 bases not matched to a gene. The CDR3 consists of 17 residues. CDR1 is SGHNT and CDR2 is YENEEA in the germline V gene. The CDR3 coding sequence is TGTGCCAGCACTAAGGACAGGGGGCGGATTCTAGCCACTGAAGCTTTCTTT. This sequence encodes CASTKDRGRILATEAFF.

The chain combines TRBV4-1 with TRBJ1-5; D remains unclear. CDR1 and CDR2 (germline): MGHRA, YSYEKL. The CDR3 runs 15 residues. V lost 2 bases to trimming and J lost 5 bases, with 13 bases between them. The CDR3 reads CASSQSPLAYQPQHF. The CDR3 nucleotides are TGCGCCAGCAGCCAATCACCGTTAGCTTATCAGCCCCAGCATTTT.

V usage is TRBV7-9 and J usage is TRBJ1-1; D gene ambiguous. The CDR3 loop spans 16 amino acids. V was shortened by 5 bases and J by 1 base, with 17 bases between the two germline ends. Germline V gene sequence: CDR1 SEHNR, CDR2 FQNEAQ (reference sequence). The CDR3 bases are TGTGCCAGCAGCCGCGGCGAAGGAGCATGGAACACTGAAGCTTTCTTT. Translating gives CASSRGEGAWNTEAFF.